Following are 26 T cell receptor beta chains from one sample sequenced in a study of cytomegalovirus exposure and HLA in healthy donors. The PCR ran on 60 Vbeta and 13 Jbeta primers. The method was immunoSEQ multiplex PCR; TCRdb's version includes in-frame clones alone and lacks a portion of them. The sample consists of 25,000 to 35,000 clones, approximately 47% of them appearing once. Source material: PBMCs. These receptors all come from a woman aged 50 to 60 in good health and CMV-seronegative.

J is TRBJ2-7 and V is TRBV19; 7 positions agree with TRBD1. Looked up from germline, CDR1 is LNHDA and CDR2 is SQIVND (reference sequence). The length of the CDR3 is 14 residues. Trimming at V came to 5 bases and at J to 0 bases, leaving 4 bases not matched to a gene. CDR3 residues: CASSWDSLSYEQYF. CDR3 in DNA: TGTGCCAGTAGTTGGGACAGCCTCTCCTACGAGCAGTACTTC.

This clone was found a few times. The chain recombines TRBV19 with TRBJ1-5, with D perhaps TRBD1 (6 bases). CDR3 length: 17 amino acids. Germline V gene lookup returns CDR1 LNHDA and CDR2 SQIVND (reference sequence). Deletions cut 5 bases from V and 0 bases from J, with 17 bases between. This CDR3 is CASSGWGRRYSNQPQHF. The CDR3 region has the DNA TGTGCCAGTAGTGGCTGGGGGCGGAGGTATAGCAATCAGCCCCAGCATTTT. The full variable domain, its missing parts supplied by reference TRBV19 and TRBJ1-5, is DGGITQSPKYLFRKEGQNVTLSCEQNLNHDAMYWYRQDPGQGLRLIYYSQIVNDFQKGDIAEGYSVSREKKESFPLTVTSAQKNPTAFYLCASSGWGRRYSNQPQHFGDGTRLSIL.

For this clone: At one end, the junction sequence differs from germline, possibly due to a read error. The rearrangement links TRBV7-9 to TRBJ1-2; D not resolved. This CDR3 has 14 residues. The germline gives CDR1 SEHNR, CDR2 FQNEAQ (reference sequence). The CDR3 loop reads CSSSFSVREGGYTF. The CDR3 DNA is TGTTCCAGCAGCTTTAGCGTTCGGGAGGGTGGCTACACCTTC. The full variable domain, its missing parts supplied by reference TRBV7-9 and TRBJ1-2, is DTGVSQNPRHKITKRGQNVTFRCDPISEHNRLYWYRQTLGQGPEFLTYFQNEAQLEKSRLLSDRFSAERPKGSFSTLEIQRTEQGDSAMYLCSSSFSVREGGYTFGSGTRLTVV.

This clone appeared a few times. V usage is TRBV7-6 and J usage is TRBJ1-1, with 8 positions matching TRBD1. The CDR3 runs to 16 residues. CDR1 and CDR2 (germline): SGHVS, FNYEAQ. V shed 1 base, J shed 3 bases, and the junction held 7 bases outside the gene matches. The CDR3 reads CASSLVSGGVYTEAFF. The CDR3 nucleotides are TGTGCCAGCAGCTTAGTTTCAGGGGGCGTGTACACTGAAGCTTTCTTT. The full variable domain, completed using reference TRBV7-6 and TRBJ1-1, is GAGVSQSPRYKVTKRGQDVALRCDPISGHVSLYWYRQALGQGPEFLTYFNYEAQQDKSGLPNDRFSAERPEGSISTLTIQRTEQRDSAMYRCASSLVSGGVYTEAFFGQGTRLTVV.

The CDR3 DNA follows: TGTGCCAGCACCCAGACAGGGGGCGATCCCCTTAATTCACCCCTCCACTTT. Its translation is CASTQTGGDPLNSPLHF. This sequence joins TRBV25-1 and TRBJ1-6, with 10 bases lining up with TRBD1. J was trimmed by 6 bases and V by 7 bases; bases with no gene match: 12. From germline, CDR1 is MGHDK and CDR2 SYGVNS. This CDR3 is 17 amino acids long.

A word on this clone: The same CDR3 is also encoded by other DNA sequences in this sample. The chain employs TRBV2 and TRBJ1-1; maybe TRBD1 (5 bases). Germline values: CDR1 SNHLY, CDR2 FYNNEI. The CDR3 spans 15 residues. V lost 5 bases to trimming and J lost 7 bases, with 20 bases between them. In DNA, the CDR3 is TGTGCCAGCAGTCAGTCGGGGGGAGGGAGGCTTGAAGCTTTCTTT. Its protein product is CASSQSGGGRLEAFF.

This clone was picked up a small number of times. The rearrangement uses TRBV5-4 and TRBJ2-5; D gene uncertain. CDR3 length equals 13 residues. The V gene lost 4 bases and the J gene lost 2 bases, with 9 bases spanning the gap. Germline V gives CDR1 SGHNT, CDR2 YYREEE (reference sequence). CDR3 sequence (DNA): TGTGCCAGCAGCCCCCCGGGTCAAGAGACCCAGTACTTC. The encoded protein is CASSPPGQETQYF. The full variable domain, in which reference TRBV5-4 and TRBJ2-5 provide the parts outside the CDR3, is ETGVTQSPTHLIKTRGQQVTLRCSSQSGHNTVSWYQQALGQGPQFIFQYYREEENGRGNFPPRFSGLQFPNYSSELNVNALELDDSALYLCASSPPGQETQYFGPGTRLLVL.

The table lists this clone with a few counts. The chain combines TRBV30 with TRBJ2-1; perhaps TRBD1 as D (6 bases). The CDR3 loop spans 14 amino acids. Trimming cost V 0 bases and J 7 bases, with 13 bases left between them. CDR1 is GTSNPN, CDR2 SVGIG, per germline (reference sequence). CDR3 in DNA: TGTGCCTGGAGTGTATTCGGCAGGGGAAATGAGCAGTTCTTC. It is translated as CAWSVFGRGNEQFF.

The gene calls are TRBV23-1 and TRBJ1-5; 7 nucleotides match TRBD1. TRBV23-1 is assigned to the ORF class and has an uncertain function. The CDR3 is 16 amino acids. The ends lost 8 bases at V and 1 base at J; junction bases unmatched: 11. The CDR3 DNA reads TGCGCCAGCCCAAAAAGAGGGACAGCCAGCAATCAGCCCCAGCATTTT. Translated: CASPKRGTASNQPQHF.

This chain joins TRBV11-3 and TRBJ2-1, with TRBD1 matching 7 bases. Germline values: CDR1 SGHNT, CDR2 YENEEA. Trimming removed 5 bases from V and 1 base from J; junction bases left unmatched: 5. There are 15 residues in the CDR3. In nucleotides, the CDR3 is TGTGCCAGCAGCCCAGGGGGACAGTCCTACAATGAGCAGTTCTTC. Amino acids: CASSPGGQSYNEQFF.

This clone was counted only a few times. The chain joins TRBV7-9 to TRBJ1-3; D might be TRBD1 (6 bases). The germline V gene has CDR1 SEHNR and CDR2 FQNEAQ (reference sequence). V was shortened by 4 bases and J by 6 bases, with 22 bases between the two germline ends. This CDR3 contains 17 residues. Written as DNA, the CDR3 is TGTGCCAGCAGCTGGACAGACCCGGAGGACATTGCAAACACCATATATTTT. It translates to CASSWTDPEDIANTIYF.

This CDR3 reads CASSLLPGNEKLFF. The CDR3 bases are TGTGCCAGCAGTTTATTACCCGGGAATGAAAAACTGTTTTTT. The rearrangement links TRBV27 to TRBJ1-4; unclear D gene. The CDR3 has 14 residues. Trimming shortened V by 1 base and J by 5 bases, and 8 bases separated the two germline ends. The germline V gene has CDR1 MNHEY and CDR2 SMNVEV (reference sequence).

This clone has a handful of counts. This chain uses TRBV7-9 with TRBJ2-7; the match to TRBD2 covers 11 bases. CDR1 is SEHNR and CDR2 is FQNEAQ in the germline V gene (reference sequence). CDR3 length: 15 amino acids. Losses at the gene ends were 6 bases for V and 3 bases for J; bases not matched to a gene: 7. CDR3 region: CASRPTSGRIYEQYF. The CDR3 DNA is TGTGCCAGCAGGCCTACTAGCGGGAGAATCTACGAGCAGTACTTC.

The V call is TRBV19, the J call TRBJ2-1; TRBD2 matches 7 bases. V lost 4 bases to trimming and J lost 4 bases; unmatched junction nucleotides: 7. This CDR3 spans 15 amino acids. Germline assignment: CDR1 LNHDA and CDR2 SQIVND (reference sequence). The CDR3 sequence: CASSTLTSRYNEQFF. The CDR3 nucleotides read TGTGCCAGTAGTACCCTGACTAGCAGATACAATGAGCAGTTCTTC.

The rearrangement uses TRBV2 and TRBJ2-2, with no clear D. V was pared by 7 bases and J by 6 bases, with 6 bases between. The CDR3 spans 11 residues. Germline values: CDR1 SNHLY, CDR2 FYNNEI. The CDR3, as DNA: TGTGCCAGCACCACGGCCGGGGAGCTGTTTTTT. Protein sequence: CASTTAGELFF.

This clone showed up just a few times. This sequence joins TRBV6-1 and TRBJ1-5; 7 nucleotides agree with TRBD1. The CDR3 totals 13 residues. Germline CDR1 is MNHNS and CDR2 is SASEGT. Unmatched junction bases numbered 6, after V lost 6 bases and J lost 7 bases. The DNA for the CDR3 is TGTGCCAGCAGGCGGGACAGCCCCCAGCCCCAGCATTTT. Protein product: CASRRDSPQPQHF.

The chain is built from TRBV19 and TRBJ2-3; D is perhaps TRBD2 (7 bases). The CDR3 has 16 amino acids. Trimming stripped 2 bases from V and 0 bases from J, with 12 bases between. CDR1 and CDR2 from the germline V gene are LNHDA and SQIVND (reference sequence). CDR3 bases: TGTGCCAGTAGTATAAGGGAGGGGGGAAGCACAGATACGCAGTATTTT. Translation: CASSIREGGSTDTQYF.

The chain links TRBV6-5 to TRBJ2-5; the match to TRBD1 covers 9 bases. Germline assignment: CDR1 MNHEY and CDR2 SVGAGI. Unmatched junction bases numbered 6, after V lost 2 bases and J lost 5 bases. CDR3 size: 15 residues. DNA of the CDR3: TGTGCCAGCAGTTACAACAGGGGGCTTGAGGAGACCCAGTACTTC. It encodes CASSYNRGLEETQYF.

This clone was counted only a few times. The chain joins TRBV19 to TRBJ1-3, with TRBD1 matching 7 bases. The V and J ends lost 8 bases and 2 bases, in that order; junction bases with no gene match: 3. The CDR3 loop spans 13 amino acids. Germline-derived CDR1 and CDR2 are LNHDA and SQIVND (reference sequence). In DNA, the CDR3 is TGTGCCAGTGCGACAGGGCCTGGAAACACCATATATTTT. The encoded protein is CASATGPGNTIYF.

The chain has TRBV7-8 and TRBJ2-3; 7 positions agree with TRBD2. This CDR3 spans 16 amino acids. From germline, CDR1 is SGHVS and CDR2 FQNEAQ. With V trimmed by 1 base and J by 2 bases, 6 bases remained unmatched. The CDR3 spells CASSLVGGSHTDTQYF. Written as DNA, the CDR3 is TGTGCCAGCAGCTTAGTCGGGGGGAGCCACACAGATACGCAGTATTTT. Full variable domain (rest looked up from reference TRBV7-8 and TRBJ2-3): GAGVSQSPRYKVAKRGQDVALRCDPISGHVSLFWYQQALGQGPEFLTYFQNEAQLDKSGLPSDRFFAERPEGSVSTLKIQRTQQEDSAVYLCASSLVGGSHTDTQYFGPGTRLTVL.

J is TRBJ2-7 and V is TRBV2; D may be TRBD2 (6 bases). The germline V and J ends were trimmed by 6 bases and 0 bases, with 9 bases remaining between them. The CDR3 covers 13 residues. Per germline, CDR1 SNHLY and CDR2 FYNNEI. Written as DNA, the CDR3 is TGTGCCAGCAGGTCGGGGGTCTCCTACGAGCAGTACTTC. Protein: CASRSGVSYEQYF.

DNA of the CDR3: TGTGCCAGCAGTCGCGAACTCGGGGGCAATCAGCCCCAGCATTTT. Amino acids: CASSRELGGNQPQHF. The chain combines TRBV6-6 with TRBJ1-5; no clear D gene. Germline V gives CDR1 MNHNY, CDR2 SVGAGI (reference sequence). The V end lost 5 bases, the J end lost 2 bases, and 13 bases lay between the germline ends. The CDR3 extends over 15 amino acids.

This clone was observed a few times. The CDR3 region has the DNA TGTGCCAGCAGCGCACGGGGTAGCCTGAACACCGGGGAGCTGTTTTTT. Residues: CASSARGSLNTGELFF. The chain carries TRBV7-3 and TRBJ2-2; tentatively, D is TRBD2 (5 bases). The CDR3 covers 16 residues. Germline CDR1 reads SGHTA; CDR2 reads FQGTGA. Between the trimmed V and J ends, which lost 5 bases and 1 base, there was a span of 14 bases.

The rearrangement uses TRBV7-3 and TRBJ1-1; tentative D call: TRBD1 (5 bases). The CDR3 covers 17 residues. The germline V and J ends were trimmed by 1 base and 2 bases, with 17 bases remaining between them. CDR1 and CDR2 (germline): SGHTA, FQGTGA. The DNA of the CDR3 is TGTGCCAGCAGCTTAATTCCACTGGGGGGGTTAAACACTGAAGCTTTCTTT. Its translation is CASSLIPLGGLNTEAFF.

The CDR3 spells CASTPGTARTEAFF. The CDR3 region has the DNA TGTGCCAGCACCCCCGGGACAGCTAGAACTGAAGCTTTCTTT. The chain uses TRBV2 and TRBJ1-1, with TRBD1 identical over 7 bases. The CDR3 is made up of 14 amino acids. V dropped 7 bases and J dropped 5; count of bases not matched to a gene: 10. Germline lookup yields CDR1 SNHLY and CDR2 FYNNEI.

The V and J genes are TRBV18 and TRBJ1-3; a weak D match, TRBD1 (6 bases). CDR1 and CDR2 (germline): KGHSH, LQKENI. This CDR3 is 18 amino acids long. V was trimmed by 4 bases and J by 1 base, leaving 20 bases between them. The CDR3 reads CASSLGSRGISSGNTIYF. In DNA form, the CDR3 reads TGTGCCAGCTCACTTGGAAGCAGGGGCATCTCATCTGGAAACACCATATATTTT.